The clone carrying this T cell receptor (beta chain) was picked up one time. What it binds is not known. TCRdb's table, derived via immunoSEQ multiplex PCR, lists solely in-frame clones and lacks some. This sample has 20,000 or so clones, with around 75% found just once. The CDR3 totals 11 residues. This sample is drawn from a study of immune evolution from preneoplasia to lung adenocarcinoma. Whole-study findings and limits: From normal lung to invasive adenocarcinoma, top clone frequencies appeared to decrease. KRAS-mutant nodules had the highest T cell clonality. Later-stage lesions appeared to have more T cells, more diversity, less clonality.

Histologic diagnosis was independently verified by two lung pathologists. V gene TRBV21-1 combines with J gene TRBJ1-1. TRBV21-1 is termed a pseudogene. The source material was FFPE invasive lung adenocarcinoma tissue. This clonotype was obtained from a person in their sixties with lung adenocarcinoma. CDR3 residues: CASSVVTEAFF. CDR3 nucleotide sequence: TGTGCCAGCAGCGTTGTCACTGAAGCTTTCTTT.